Listed below are T cell receptor beta chains from one sample, sequenced in a study of blood T cell repertoires in COVID-19. Data came from immunoSEQ multiplex PCR; TCRdb stores just in-frame clones and leaves some out. This table holds 300,000 to 500,000 clones, roughly 90% found once. Source material: PBMCs or T cells enriched from blood (not recorded which). The receptors stem from a woman aged 25-40 years with acute COVID-19. Each CDR3 is given with its conserved first and last residue. D genes are given only for firm matches. Part of the rows lack a size; the others show once, few, many or a class for expanded clones.

J gene: TRBJ2-1
clone size: NA
V gene: TRBV5-6
D gene: TRBD1
CDR3 protein: CATTRYPPGQGAENEQFF
CDR3 DNA: TGTGCCACCACTCGGTACCCGCCAGGGCAGGGGGCGGAAAATGAGCAGTTCTTC

J gene: TRBJ2-2
clone size: few
V gene: TRBV2
D gene: NA
CDR3 protein: CASRGQYTGELFF
CDR3 DNA: TGTGCCAGCAGGGGACAATACACCGGGGAGCTGTTTTTT

J gene: TRBJ2-1
clone size: NA
V gene: TRBV2
D gene: NA
CDR3 protein: CASSESHTDNEQFF
CDR3 DNA: TGTGCCAGCAGTGAAAGCCACACAGACAATGAGCAGTTCTTC

J gene: TRBJ1-5
clone size: NA
V gene: TRBV23-1
D gene: NA
CDR3 protein: CASSQSDKKENQPQHF
CDR3 DNA: TGCGCCAGCAGTCAATCTGACAAAAAAGAGAATCAGCCCCAGCATTTT

J gene: TRBJ2-7
clone size: NA
V gene: TRBV18
D gene: TRBD2
CDR3 protein: CASSPGGDLVYEQYF
CDR3 DNA: TGTGCCAGCTCACCGGGGGGGGACCTGGTATACGAGCAGTACTTC

J gene: TRBJ2-7
clone size: NA
V gene: TRBV6-5
D gene: NA
CDR3 protein: CARVQGIYEQYF
CDR3 DNA: TGTGCCAGGGTACAGGGCATCTACGAGCAGTACTTC

J gene: TRBJ2-7
clone size: NA
V gene: TRBV6-5
D gene: TRBD2
CDR3 protein: CASREAGAYEQYF
CDR3 DNA: TGTGCCAGTCGGGAAGCGGGGGCCTACGAGCAGTACTTC

J gene: TRBJ1-2
clone size: NA
V gene: TRBV5-6
D gene: NA
CDR3 protein: CASSLVQNYGYTF
CDR3 DNA: TGTGCCAGCAGCTTGGTACAGAACTATGGCTACACCTTC

J gene: TRBJ2-7
clone size: NA
V gene: TRBV4-3
D gene: NA
CDR3 protein: CASSQEVGTYEQYF
CDR3 DNA: TGCGCCAGCAGCCAAGAAGTGGGCACCTACGAGCAGTACTTC

J gene: TRBJ1-2
clone size: NA
V gene: TRBV5-8
D gene: TRBD1
CDR3 protein: CASSMGQDNYGYTF
CDR3 DNA: TGTGCCAGCAGCATGGGACAGGACAACTATGGCTACACCTTC

J gene: TRBJ1-2
clone size: NA
V gene: TRBV12-2
D gene: NA
CDR3 protein: CASRNDRARGYTF
CDR3 DNA: TGTGCAAGTCGAAACGACAGGGCTCGGGGCTACACCTTC

J gene: TRBJ1-6
clone size: once
V gene: TRBV7-8
D gene: TRBD1
CDR3 protein: CASSPWGQTNSPLHF
CDR3 DNA: TGTGCCAGCAGCCCCTGGGGACAGACTAATTCACCCCTCCACTTT

J gene: TRBJ2-7
clone size: NA
V gene: TRBV12-3/TRBV12-4
D gene: TRBD2
CDR3 protein: CASRSGGHYEQYF
CDR3 DNA: TGTGCCAGCAGGAGCGGGGGGCACTACGAGCAGTACTTC

J gene: TRBJ1-5
clone size: NA
V gene: TRBV7-8
D gene: TRBD1
CDR3 protein: CASSFWTGVQPQHF
CDR3 DNA: TGTGCCAGCAGCTTCTGGACAGGGGTACAGCCCCAGCATTTT

J gene: TRBJ1-2
clone size: NA
V gene: TRBV24-1
D gene: NA
CDR3 protein: CATSDGAANNYGYTF
CDR3 DNA: TGTGCCACCAGTGATGGGGCAGCGAACAACTATGGCTACACCTTC

J gene: TRBJ1-2
clone size: NA
V gene: TRBV18
D gene: TRBD1
CDR3 protein: CASSPLLIGDRVGRNYGYTF
CDR3 DNA: TGTGCCAGCTCACCACTGCTGATCGGGGACAGGGTAGGACGGAACTATGGCTACACCTTC

J gene: TRBJ1-1
clone size: NA
V gene: TRBV5-6
D gene: TRBD1
CDR3 protein: CASSLAGTVDTEAFF
CDR3 DNA: TGTGCCAGCAGCTTGGCCGGGACAGTTGATACTGAAGCTTTCTTT

J gene: TRBJ1-1
clone size: NA
V gene: TRBV4-3
D gene: NA
CDR3 protein: CASSQVAGAGTEAFF
CDR3 DNA: TGCGCCAGCAGCCAAGTTGCGGGCGCGGGCACTGAAGCTTTCTTT

J gene: TRBJ1-2
clone size: NA
V gene: TRBV5-4
D gene: TRBD1
CDR3 protein: CASRGGQPDNYGYTF
CDR3 DNA: TGTGCCAGCAGGGGGGGACAGCCTGATAACTATGGCTACACCTTC

J gene: TRBJ2-6
clone size: NA
V gene: TRBV19
D gene: TRBD1
CDR3 protein: CASSPRTGAISGANVLTF
CDR3 DNA: TGTGCCAGTAGTCCCAGGACAGGGGCGATCTCTGGGGCCAATGTCCTGACTTTC

J gene: TRBJ2-7
clone size: NA
V gene: TRBV7-2
D gene: NA
CDR3 protein: CASSLGPGQDYEQYF
CDR3 DNA: TGTGCCAGCAGCTTAGGCCCAGGGCAGGACTACGAGCAGTACTTC

J gene: TRBJ2-1
clone size: NA
V gene: TRBV18
D gene: TRBD2
CDR3 protein: CASSQDASGVGTREQFF
CDR3 DNA: TGTGCCAGCTCACAGGACGCTAGCGGGGTTGGGACAAGGGAGCAGTTCTTC

J gene: TRBJ1-4
clone size: NA
V gene: TRBV30
D gene: TRBD1
CDR3 protein: CAWSPNPRDSNEKLFF
CDR3 DNA: TGTGCCTGGAGTCCCAACCCCCGGGACAGCAATGAAAAACTGTTTTTT

J gene: TRBJ2-1
clone size: once
V gene: TRBV24-1
D gene: NA
CDR3 protein: CATSASSYNEQFF
CDR3 DNA: TGTGCCACCAGTGCCAGCTCCTACAATGAGCAGTTCTTC

J gene: TRBJ1-5
clone size: NA
V gene: TRBV4-1
D gene: NA
CDR3 protein: CASSQVLSQGYGVGQPQHF
CDR3 DNA: TGCGCCAGCAGCCAAGTCTTGTCGCAGGGGTATGGGGTGGGTCAGCCCCAGCATTTT

J gene: TRBJ1-1
clone size: NA
V gene: TRBV4-1
D gene: NA
CDR3 protein: CASSPNPGVMNTEAFF
CDR3 DNA: TGCGCCAGCAGCCCCAACCCCGGGGTGATGAACACTGAAGCTTTCTTT

J gene: TRBJ2-1
clone size: NA
V gene: TRBV6-5
D gene: NA
CDR3 protein: CASRADFNEQFF
CDR3 DNA: TGTGCCAGCAGGGCGGATTTCAATGAGCAGTTCTTC

J gene: TRBJ2-3
clone size: NA
V gene: TRBV15
D gene: TRBD2
CDR3 protein: CATSLAGGRDTQYF
CDR3 DNA: TGTGCCACCTCCCTAGCGGGGGGGCGAGATACGCAGTATTTT

J gene: TRBJ2-1
clone size: NA
V gene: TRBV2
D gene: NA
CDR3 protein: CANQQGNEQFF
CDR3 DNA: TGTGCCAACCAACAGGGAAATGAGCAGTTCTTC

J gene: TRBJ2-3
clone size: NA
V gene: TRBV6-4
D gene: TRBD1
CDR3 protein: CASSDSHRGRTDTQYF
CDR3 DNA: TGTGCCAGCAGTGACTCTCACAGGGGGCGCACAGATACGCAGTATTTT

J gene: TRBJ2-1
clone size: NA
V gene: TRBV19
D gene: TRBD1
CDR3 protein: CASSIWGRGLYNEQFF
CDR3 DNA: TGTGCCAGTAGTATTTGGGGCAGGGGGCTCTACAATGAGCAGTTCTTC

J gene: TRBJ1-3
clone size: NA
V gene: TRBV3-1/TRBV3-2
D gene: TRBD1
CDR3 protein: CASSPGAGQAVKAIYF
CDR3 DNA: TGTGCCAGCAGCCCCGGAGCCGGACAGGCCGTAAAGGCCATATATTTT

J gene: TRBJ2-7
clone size: NA
V gene: TRBV24-1
D gene: NA
CDR3 protein: CATSPGTYEQYF
CDR3 DNA: TGTGCCACCTCCCCGGGAACCTACGAGCAGTACTTC

J gene: TRBJ1-1
clone size: once
V gene: TRBV20-1
D gene: NA
CDR3 protein: CSDPDTEAFF
CDR3 DNA: TGCAGTGATCCCGACACTGAAGCTTTCTTT

J gene: TRBJ2-3
clone size: NA
V gene: TRBV7-3
D gene: TRBD2
CDR3 protein: CASSFTGGEADTQYF
CDR3 DNA: TGTGCCAGCAGCTTCACGGGGGGAGAGGCAGATACGCAGTATTTT

J gene: TRBJ1-3
clone size: NA
V gene: TRBV2
D gene: NA
CDR3 protein: CASRGRVGGNTIYF
CDR3 DNA: TGTGCCAGCAGGGGCAGGGTGGGTGGAAACACCATATATTTT

J gene: TRBJ2-7
clone size: few
V gene: TRBV19
D gene: TRBD2
CDR3 protein: CASSISSGGAYYEQYF
CDR3 DNA: TGTGCCAGTAGTATATCTAGCGGGGGGGCCTATTACGAGCAGTACTTC

J gene: TRBJ2-1
clone size: NA
V gene: TRBV27
D gene: TRBD2
CDR3 protein: CASSLYVGLAGYNEQFF
CDR3 DNA: TGTGCCAGCAGTTTATACGTGGGACTAGCGGGGTACAATGAGCAGTTCTTC

J gene: TRBJ1-1
clone size: NA
V gene: TRBV11-2
D gene: NA
CDR3 protein: CASSQQTNRETEAFF
CDR3 DNA: TGTGCCAGCAGCCAACAAACCAACAGGGAGACTGAAGCTTTCTTT

J gene: TRBJ1-1
clone size: few
V gene: TRBV20-1
D gene: NA
CDR3 protein: CSAWGETEAFF
CDR3 DNA: TGCAGTGCTTGGGGGGAAACTGAAGCTTTCTTT

J gene: TRBJ2-2
clone size: NA
V gene: TRBV5-1
D gene: NA
CDR3 protein: CASTPRGAGENTGELFF
CDR3 DNA: TGCGCCAGCACCCCCCGGGGGGCGGGGGAGAACACCGGGGAGCTGTTTTTT

J gene: TRBJ2-5
clone size: NA
V gene: TRBV3-1/TRBV3-2
D gene: TRBD2
CDR3 protein: CASRVAGGPGAQYF
CDR3 DNA: TGTGCCAGCAGGGTAGCGGGGGGACCGGGGGCCCAGTACTTC

J gene: TRBJ2-5
clone size: NA
V gene: TRBV9
D gene: TRBD2
CDR3 protein: CASSVAPTSGGYQETQYF
CDR3 DNA: TGTGCCAGCAGCGTAGCCCCGACTAGCGGGGGGTACCAAGAGACCCAGTACTTC

J gene: TRBJ1-4
clone size: NA
V gene: TRBV6-5
D gene: NA
CDR3 protein: CASSPWDFTNEKLFF
CDR3 DNA: TGTGCCAGCAGTCCCTGGGACTTCACTAATGAAAAACTGTTTTTT

J gene: TRBJ1-6
clone size: NA
V gene: TRBV10-2
D gene: TRBD1
CDR3 protein: CASGGRDRDNSPLHF
CDR3 DNA: TGCGCCAGCGGGGGCAGGGACAGGGATAATTCACCCCTCCACTTT

J gene: TRBJ2-7
clone size: NA
V gene: TRBV12-2
D gene: NA
CDR3 protein: CASRFLLAGRYEQYF
CDR3 DNA: TGTGCAAGTCGCTTTTTGCTGGCGGGGCGATACGAGCAGTACTTC

J gene: TRBJ2-3
clone size: NA
V gene: TRBV9
D gene: NA
CDR3 protein: CASTPGLASTDTQYF
CDR3 DNA: TGTGCCAGCACGCCGGGACTGGCTAGCACAGATACGCAGTATTTT

J gene: TRBJ2-3
clone size: NA
V gene: TRBV5-1
D gene: TRBD1
CDR3 protein: CASSPGQGATDTQYF
CDR3 DNA: TGCGCCAGCAGCCCAGGACAGGGGGCAACAGATACGCAGTATTTT

J gene: TRBJ1-1
clone size: NA
V gene: TRBV4-1
D gene: TRBD1
CDR3 protein: CASSLTTGAGEAFF
CDR3 DNA: TGCGCCAGCAGCCTGACAACAGGGGCTGGTGAAGCTTTCTTT

J gene: TRBJ1-1
clone size: NA
V gene: TRBV11-1
D gene: NA
CDR3 protein: CASSSRTGFMNTEAFF
CDR3 DNA: TGTGCCAGCAGCTCGCGAACAGGGTTCATGAACACTGAAGCTTTCTTT

J gene: TRBJ2-2
clone size: NA
V gene: TRBV18
D gene: NA
CDR3 protein: CASSRRESGPGELFF
CDR3 DNA: TGTGCCAGCTCTCGACGGGAGAGCGGCCCCGGGGAGCTGTTTTTT

J gene: TRBJ2-1
clone size: NA
V gene: TRBV9
D gene: TRBD2
CDR3 protein: CASSDRLAGEQFF
CDR3 DNA: TGTGCCAGCAGCGATCGACTAGCCGGTGAGCAGTTCTTC